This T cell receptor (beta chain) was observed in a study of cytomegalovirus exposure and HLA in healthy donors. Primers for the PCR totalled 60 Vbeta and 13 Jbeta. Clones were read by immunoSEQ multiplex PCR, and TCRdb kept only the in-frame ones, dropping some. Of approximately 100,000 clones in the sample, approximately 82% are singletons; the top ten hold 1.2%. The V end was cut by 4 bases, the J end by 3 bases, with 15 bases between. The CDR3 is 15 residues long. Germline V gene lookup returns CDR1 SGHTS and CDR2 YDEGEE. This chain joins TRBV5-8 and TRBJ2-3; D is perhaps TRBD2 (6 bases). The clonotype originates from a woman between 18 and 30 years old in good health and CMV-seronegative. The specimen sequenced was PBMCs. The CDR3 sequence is CASSHTGRGTDTQYF. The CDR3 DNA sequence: TGTGCCAGCAGCCACACTGGGCGGGGAACAGATACGCAGTATTTT.